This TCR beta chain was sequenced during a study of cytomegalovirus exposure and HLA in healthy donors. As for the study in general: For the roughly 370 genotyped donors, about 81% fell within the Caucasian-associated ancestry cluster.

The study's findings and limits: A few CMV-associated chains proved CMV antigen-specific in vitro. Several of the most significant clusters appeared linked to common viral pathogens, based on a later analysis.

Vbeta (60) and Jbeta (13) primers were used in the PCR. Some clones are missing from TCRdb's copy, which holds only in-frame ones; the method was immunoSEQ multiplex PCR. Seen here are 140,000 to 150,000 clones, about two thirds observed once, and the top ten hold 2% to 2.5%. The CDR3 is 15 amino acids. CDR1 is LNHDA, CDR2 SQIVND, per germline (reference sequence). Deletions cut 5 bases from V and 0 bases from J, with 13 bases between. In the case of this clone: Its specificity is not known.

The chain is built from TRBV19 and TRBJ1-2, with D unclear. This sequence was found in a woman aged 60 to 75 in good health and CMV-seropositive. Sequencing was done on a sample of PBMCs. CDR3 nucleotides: TGTGCCAGTAGTGTACGGGAAAGAGCTAACTATGGCTACACCTTC. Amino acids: CASSVRERANYGYTF.